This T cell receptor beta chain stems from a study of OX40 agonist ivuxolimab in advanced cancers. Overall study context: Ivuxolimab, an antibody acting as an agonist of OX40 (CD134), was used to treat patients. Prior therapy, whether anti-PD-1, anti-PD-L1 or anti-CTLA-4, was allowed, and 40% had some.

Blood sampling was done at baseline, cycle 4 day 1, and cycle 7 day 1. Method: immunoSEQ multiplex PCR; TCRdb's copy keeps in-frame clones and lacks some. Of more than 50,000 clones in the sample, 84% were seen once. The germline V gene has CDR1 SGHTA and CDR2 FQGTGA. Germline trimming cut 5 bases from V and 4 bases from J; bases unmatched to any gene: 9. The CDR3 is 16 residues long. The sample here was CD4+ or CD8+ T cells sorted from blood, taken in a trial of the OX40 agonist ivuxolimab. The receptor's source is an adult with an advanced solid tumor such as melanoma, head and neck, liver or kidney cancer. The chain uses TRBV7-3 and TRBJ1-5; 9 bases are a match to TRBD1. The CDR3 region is CASSTPGQGRNQPQHF. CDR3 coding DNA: TGTGCCAGCAGCACCCCGGGACAGGGACGGAATCAGCCCCAGCATTTT.